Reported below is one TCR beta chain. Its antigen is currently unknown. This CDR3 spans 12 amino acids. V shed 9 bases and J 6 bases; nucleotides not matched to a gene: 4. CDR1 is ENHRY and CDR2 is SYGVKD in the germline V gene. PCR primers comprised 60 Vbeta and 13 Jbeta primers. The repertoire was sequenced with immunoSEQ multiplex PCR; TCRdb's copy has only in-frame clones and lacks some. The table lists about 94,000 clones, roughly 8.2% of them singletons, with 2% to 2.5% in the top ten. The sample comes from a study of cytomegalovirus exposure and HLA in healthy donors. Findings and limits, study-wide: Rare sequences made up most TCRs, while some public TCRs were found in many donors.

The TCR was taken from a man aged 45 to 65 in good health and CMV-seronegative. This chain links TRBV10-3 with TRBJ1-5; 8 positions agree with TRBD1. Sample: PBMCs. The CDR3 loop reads CAIGQGSQPQHF. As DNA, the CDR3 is TGTGCCATTGGACAGGGAAGTCAGCCCCAGCATTTT.